One and the same sample provided the 14 T cell receptor beta chains below, sequenced in a study of T cell responses to AZD1222 COVID-19 vaccine listed by TCRdb under 2021. The library relied on the immunoSEQ multiplex PCR assay. TCRdb limited this immuneACCESS table to in-frame rearrangements with V and J called. A share of clones is missing; checked studies link under half to unresolved V genes, and the rest is unexplained. The sample table shows fewer than 90,000 clones, and almost 90% are seen once. In total, the top ten clones hold less than 8.5% of the sample. The time point label, as the study defines it: about 28 days (+/-7) after the second vaccine dose. Material: peripheral blood, obtained 28 days after the second AZD1222 dose. The source of these receptors is an adult who received the AZD1222 COVID-19 vaccine.

The DNA of the CDR3 is TGTGCCAGCAGTTACAGGTCTACCTATAGCGGGGAGCTGTTTTTT. This codes for CASSYRSTYSGELFF. The rearrangement joins TRBV6-5 to TRBJ2-2; D ambiguous. CDR1 is MNHEY, CDR2 SVGAGI, per germline. This CDR3 spans 15 amino acids. V was trimmed by 2 bases and J by 7 bases, leaving 14 bases between them.

In the case of this clone: The sample carries other DNA sequences with the same CDR3. This CDR3 reads CASSPTSGSTDTQYF. The CDR3 nucleotides are TGTGCCAGCAGCCCGACTAGCGGGAGTACAGATACGCAGTATTTT. This chain links TRBV3-1 (or the pseudogene TRBV3-2) with TRBJ2-3; 12 bases align to TRBD2. Per the germline V gene, CDR1 is LGHDT and CDR2 is YNNKEL (reference sequence). V gave up 4 bases and J gave up 3 bases; unmatched junction bases: 2. This CDR3 region has 15 residues.

This chain uses TRBV19 with TRBJ2-1; D is unclear. Per germline, CDR1 LNHDA and CDR2 SQIVND (reference sequence). The CDR3 runs 16 residues. V was clipped by 4 bases and J by 7 bases, with 20 bases between them. In DNA, the CDR3 is TGTGCCAGTAGTAAAGGACGTTCTCAGGCGGCAAATGAGCAGTTCTTC. Protein product: CASSKGRSQAANEQFF.

V gene TRBV7-2 combines with J gene TRBJ2-7; a weak D match, TRBD2 (5 bases). The CDR3 totals 14 residues. Germline assignment: CDR1 SGHTA and CDR2 FQGNSA. V dropped 1 base and J dropped 3 bases, with 10 bases sitting between them. In DNA form, the CDR3 reads TGTGCCAGCAGCTTAGGGCGGGCAGACTACGAGCAGTACTTC. Protein: CASSLGRADYEQYF.

The chain carries TRBV2 and TRBJ2-7, with TRBD2 as a possible D gene (5 bases). The V gene lost 2 bases and the J gene lost 4 bases, with 12 bases spanning the gap. The CDR3 has 14 amino acids. In germline, CDR1 is SNHLY, CDR2 FYNNEI. This CDR3 is CASSESGDPYEQYF. In DNA form, the CDR3 reads TGTGCCAGCAGTGAAAGCGGAGATCCTTACGAGCAGTACTTC.

This rearrangement joins TRBV9 to TRBJ1-2; unclear D gene. Trimming took off 4 bases at V and 2 bases at J, with 15 bases between the two ends. The CDR3 consists of 15 residues. Germline CDR1 and CDR2: SGDLS and YYNGEE. In DNA form, the CDR3 reads TGTGCCAGCAGCCCCATGGGCGGGCGCAACTATGGCTACACCTTC. Encoded protein: CASSPMGGRNYGYTF.

CDR3 sequence: CASSQVMATYEQYF. The DNA of the CDR3 is TGCGCCAGCAGCCAAGTCATGGCTACCTACGAGCAGTACTTC. The rearrangement links TRBV4-1 to TRBJ2-7, with D unresolved. CDR3 length: 14 amino acids. With 1 base removed from V and 2 bases from J, the gap between germline ends came to 9 bases. Germline assignment: CDR1 MGHRA and CDR2 YSYEKL.

The CDR3 loop reads CAISEQGNYGYTF. In nucleotides, the CDR3 is TGTGCCATCAGTGAGCAGGGAAACTATGGCTACACCTTC. V is TRBV10-3 and J is TRBJ1-2; D possibly corresponds to TRBD1 (5 bases). Between the trimmed V and J ends, which lost 2 bases and 2 bases, there was a span of 6 bases. In germline, CDR1 is ENHRY, CDR2 SYGVKD. The CDR3 spans 13 residues.

This chain connects TRBV30 to TRBJ1-1, with D perhaps matching TRBD1 (6 bases). The V end was cut by 3 bases, the J end by 0 bases, with 8 bases between. The CDR3 runs 13 residues. The germline V gene has CDR1 GTSNPN and CDR2 SVGIG (reference sequence). CDR3 sequence: CAWRQGMNTEAFF. CDR3 DNA sequence: TGTGCCTGGAGACAGGGAATGAACACTGAAGCTTTCTTT. Supplemented by reference TRBV30 and TRBJ1-1, the full variable domain reads SQTIHQWPATLVQPVGSPLSLECTVEGTSNPNLYWYRQAAGRGLQLLFYSVGIGQISSEVPQNLSASRPQDRQFILSSKKLLLSDSGFYLCAWRQGMNTEAFFGQGTRLTVV.

The chain carries TRBV6-5 and TRBJ2-2, with 8 bases identical to TRBD2. Looked up from germline, CDR1 is MNHEY and CDR2 is SVGAGI. Germline trimming cut 6 bases from V and 6 bases from J; bases unmatched to any gene: 6. The length of the CDR3 is 14 residues. The CDR3 sequence: CASRGLVLAGELFF. DNA of the CDR3: TGTGCCAGCAGGGGACTAGTTTTGGCCGGGGAGCTGTTTTTT.

This clone was counted a few times. The CDR3 protein is CASSSQAGFSYEQYF. The DNA for the CDR3 is TGTGCCAGCAGCTCCCAAGCGGGATTCTCCTACGAGCAGTACTTC. V gene TRBV7-2 combines with J gene TRBJ2-7, with 7 bases matching TRBD2. The CDR3 covers 15 residues. Per germline, CDR1 SGHTA and CDR2 FQGNSA. Trimming took 4 bases from V and 0 from J; bases not matched to a gene: 6.

V gene TRBV13 combines with J gene TRBJ2-7, with TRBD2 matching 8 bases. The V segment lost 5 bases and the J segment 6 bases; nucleotides outside the gene matches: 12. The CDR3 is 15 amino acids. The germline V gene has CDR1 PRHDT and CDR2 FYEKMQ (reference sequence). The chain's CDR3 is CASSPSPGTRIEQYF. The CDR3 region has the DNA TGTGCCAGCAGCCCGAGTCCCGGGACTAGGATCGAGCAGTACTTC.

CDR3 region: CASSLESGRRYEQYF. CDR3 DNA sequence: TGTGCCAGCAGCTTAGAAAGCGGGAGACGCTACGAGCAGTACTTC. The V gene is TRBV7-2, the J gene TRBJ2-7; 8 bases map to TRBD2. CDR1 is SGHTA, CDR2 FQGNSA, per germline. The junction had 5 bases not matched to a gene; V was cut back by 1 base and J by 3 bases. This CDR3 spans 15 amino acids.

The chain recombines TRBV6-4 with TRBJ2-1; 7 bases agree with TRBD2. J lost 4 bases, V lost 2 bases, and 5 bases had no gene match. Germline CDR1 is MRHNA and CDR2 is SNTAGT. This CDR3 is 15 amino acids long. Here the CDR3 DNA reads TGTGCCAGCAGTGACGGCACTAGCGATTACAATGAGCAGTTCTTC. As protein: CASSDGTSDYNEQFF.